This record concerns one TCR beta chain sequence. Its antigen is still unknown. Since the CDR3 does not end with the conserved phenylalanine or tryptophan, this likely comes from a read error. The sample is drawn from a study of blood T cells in healthy people across ages. Study-wide findings and caveats: In older individuals, TCR beta diversity per million T cells was lower, falling roughly linearly with age.

This CDR3 has 14 residues. Germline CDR1 reads SGDLS; CDR2 reads YYNGEE. Next came a second PCR, run for roughly 6 to 11 cycles, which used a sample-barcoded 5' primer along with a J-beta primer mix. Each CDR3 protein is one row after TCRdb ran MiXCR on the 5' RACE reads. The profile covers just over 1 million distinct CDR3 sequences, with 35% to 55% appearing a single time and under 20% taken by the ten largest. The specimen was blood. The TCR sequence derives from a woman aged 60-70 years in good health. V gene TRBV9 combines with J gene TRBJ2-7; 8 nucleotides agree with TRBD1. CDR3 in amino acids: CASSVTGDSYEQYS. Written as DNA, the CDR3 is TGTGCCAGTAGCGTGACAGGGGACTCCTACGAGCAGTACTCC.